This TCR beta chain was observed in a study of tumor-infiltrating lymphocytes in primary liver carcinoma. Turning to the study itself: The study obtained roughly 3.5 to 7.13 million productive TCRbeta reads per sample, similar across tissue types. General study results and limits: It was tumor-adjacent and tumor-blood pairs that overlapped less than tumor region pairs did.

To note about this clonotype: What it binds is not known. At one end, the junction sequence differs from germline, possibly due to a read error.

Taking 20-30 mg of unsorted bulk tissue, the authors co-extracted RNA and DNA. The investigators made TCR beta cDNA from about 500 ng total RNA, using a constant-region primer. A slightly modified ARM-PCR protocol with three nested multiplex PCR rounds produced these TCR beta libraries. MiXCR, applied by TCRdb to the multiplex PCR reads, yields one record per CDR3 protein. The sample carries about 120,000 distinct CDR3 sequences, around two thirds recorded once. This TCR was recovered from an older woman with primary liver carcinoma and hepatitis B virus infection. Sequenced sample: tumor-adjacent normal liver tissue.

CDR3 bases: TGTGTCAGCAGTTATGGAACAGGGGAGCAAGAGACCCAGTACTTC. Protein product: CVSSYGTGEQETQYF. V is TRBV6-5 and J is TRBJ2-5; 7 nucleotides align to TRBD1. This CDR3 is built from 15 residues. Germline V gene lookup returns CDR1 MNHEY and CDR2 SVGAGI.